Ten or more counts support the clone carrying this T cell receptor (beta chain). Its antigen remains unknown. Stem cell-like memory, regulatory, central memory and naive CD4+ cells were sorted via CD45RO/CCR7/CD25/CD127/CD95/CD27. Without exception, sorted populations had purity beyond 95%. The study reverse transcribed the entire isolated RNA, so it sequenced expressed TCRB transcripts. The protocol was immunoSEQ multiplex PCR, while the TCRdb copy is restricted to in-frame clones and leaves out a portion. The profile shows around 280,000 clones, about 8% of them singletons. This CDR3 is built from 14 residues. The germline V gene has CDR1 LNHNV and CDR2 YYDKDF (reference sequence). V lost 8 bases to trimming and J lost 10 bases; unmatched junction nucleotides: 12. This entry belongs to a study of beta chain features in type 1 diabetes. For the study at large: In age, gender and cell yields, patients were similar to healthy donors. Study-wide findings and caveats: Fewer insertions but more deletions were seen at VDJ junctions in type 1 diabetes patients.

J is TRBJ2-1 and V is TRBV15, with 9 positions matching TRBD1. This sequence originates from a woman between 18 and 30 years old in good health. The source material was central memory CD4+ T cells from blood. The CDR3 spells CATSGTGSLREQFF. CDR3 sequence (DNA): TGTGCCACCTCCGGGACAGGGAGCTTAAGGGAGCAGTTCTTC.